Presented here are 2 T cell receptor beta chains from one specimen sequenced in a study of neurological immune-mediated disorders. TCRdb analysed the 5' RACE reads with MiXCR anew, one entry per CDR3 protein. Here the sample spans around 130,000 distinct CDR3 sequences, approximately 3.2% being singletons. The sample was PBMCs. These receptors were taken from a woman in her 30s with multiple sclerosis.

This clonotype came up many times. The J gene is TRBJ2-5, the V gene TRBV6-5, with D maybe TRBD1 (5 bases). Looked up from germline, CDR1 is MNHEY and CDR2 is SVGAGI. This CDR3 has 16 residues. Trimming took 5 bases from V and 3 from J, leaving 19 bases between them. CDR3 nucleotide sequence: TGTGCCAGCAGTCAGGGCGTTATTAGGGGTAAAGAGACCCAGTACTTC. Protein: CASSQGVIRGKETQYF.

This clonotype was recorded at least ten times. The chain couples TRBV5-1 to TRBJ1-2; perhaps TRBD1 as D (5 bases). The CDR3 consists of 15 residues. V was clipped by 4 bases and J by 6 bases, with 19 bases between them. Germline CDR1 reads SGHRS; CDR2 reads YFSETQ. The CDR3 protein is CASSTGLRDHDGYTF. The CDR3 DNA follows: TGCGCCAGCAGCACAGGACTTCGGGATCACGATGGCTACACCTTC.